These T cell receptor beta chains were read from a single sample in a study of blood T cell repertoires in COVID-19. Assay used: immunoSEQ multiplex PCR; TCRdb lists only in-frame clones, some missing. This table has a few hundred thousand clones, 84% appearing once. The sequenced sample consisted of peripheral blood. Receptor source: a man aged 55-75 years with acute or convalescent COVID-19. Each CDR3 is given with its conserved first and last residue. The D gene is left open where the match is weak. Expanded clones get a size class; other rows say once, few or many, or leave the size out.

cdr3_aa: CASSSVGQGATNEKLFF
cdr3_nt: TGTGCCAGCAGTTCAGTAGGACAGGGGGCAACTAATGAAAAACTGTTTTTT
clone_size: -
j_call: TRBJ1-4
d_call: TRBD1
v_call: TRBV28

cdr3_aa: CASSQDGGMNTEAFF
cdr3_nt: TGCGCCAGCAGCCAAGATGGGGGGATGAACACTGAAGCTTTCTTT
clone_size: -
j_call: TRBJ1-1
d_call: -
v_call: TRBV4-3

cdr3_aa: CASSQLSEKLFF
cdr3_nt: TGTGCCAGCAGCCAACTTTCTGAAAAACTGTTTTTT
clone_size: -
j_call: TRBJ1-4
d_call: -
v_call: TRBV3-1/TRBV3-2

cdr3_aa: CASSPYFSGTSGGYNEQFF
cdr3_nt: TGTGCCAGCAGCCCTTATTTTAGCGGAACAAGCGGGGGCTACAATGAGCAGTTCTTC
clone_size: -
j_call: TRBJ2-1
d_call: TRBD2
v_call: TRBV7-3

cdr3_aa: CASSVEPGGNYGYTF
cdr3_nt: TGTGCCAGCAGCGTAGAGCCGGGAGGGAACTATGGCTACACCTTC
clone_size: -
j_call: TRBJ1-2
d_call: -
v_call: TRBV9

cdr3_aa: CATSREAGVVNTIYF
cdr3_nt: TGTGCCACCAGCAGAGAAGCAGGGGTGGTCAACACCATATATTTT
clone_size: many
j_call: TRBJ1-3
d_call: -
v_call: TRBV15

cdr3_aa: CASSPQGTEASGYTF
cdr3_nt: TGTGCCAGCTCACCACAAGGGACAGAAGCGTCCGGCTACACCTTC
clone_size: few
j_call: TRBJ1-2
d_call: TRBD1
v_call: TRBV18

cdr3_aa: CASSFPDRASEAFF
cdr3_nt: TGTGCCAGCAGTTTCCCCGACAGGGCGTCTGAAGCTTTCTTT
clone_size: few
j_call: TRBJ1-1
d_call: TRBD1
v_call: TRBV28

cdr3_aa: CASSDRDRATGELFF
cdr3_nt: TGTGCCAGCAGTGACCGGGACAGGGCCACCGGGGAGCTGTTTTTT
clone_size: -
j_call: TRBJ2-2
d_call: TRBD1
v_call: TRBV25-1

cdr3_aa: CASSLDRELDIQYF
cdr3_nt: TGTGCCAGCAGCTTAGATCGGGAGTTGGACATTCAGTACTTC
clone_size: -
j_call: TRBJ2-4
d_call: -
v_call: TRBV11-2

cdr3_aa: CASSIPRDRENTGELFF
cdr3_nt: TGTGCCAGTAGTATTCCCAGGGACAGGGAAAACACCGGGGAGCTGTTTTTT
clone_size: -
j_call: TRBJ2-2
d_call: TRBD1
v_call: TRBV19

cdr3_aa: CASSLGQRGEQYF
cdr3_nt: TGTGCCAGCAGCTTAGGGCAGCGGGGCGAGCAGTACTTC
clone_size: -
j_call: TRBJ2-7
d_call: TRBD2
v_call: TRBV7-9

cdr3_aa: CADSPRTRCSTSGDYNEQFF
cdr3_nt: TGTGCCGACTCACCCCGGACGAGATGTTCAACTAGCGGGGATTACAATGAGCAGTTCTTC
clone_size: -
j_call: TRBJ2-1
d_call: -
v_call: TRBV21-1

cdr3_aa: CASSQGDLNEQYF
cdr3_nt: TGCGCCAGCAGCCAAGGGGACTTGAACGAGCAGTACTTC
clone_size: -
j_call: TRBJ2-7
d_call: -
v_call: TRBV4-1

cdr3_aa: CASSQDSVGNQPQHF
cdr3_nt: TGTGCCAGCAGCCAAGATTCGGTCGGTAATCAGCCCCAGCATTTT
clone_size: -
j_call: TRBJ1-5
d_call: -
v_call: TRBV4-2

cdr3_aa: CASSWTGGGDTGELFF
cdr3_nt: TGCGCCAGCAGCTGGACAGGGGGCGGGGACACCGGGGAGCTGTTTTTT
clone_size: -
j_call: TRBJ2-2
d_call: TRBD1
v_call: TRBV5-1

cdr3_aa: CSVLGLAEGTQYF
cdr3_nt: TGCAGCGTACTCGGACTAGCGGAGGGGACCCAGTACTTC
clone_size: -
j_call: TRBJ2-5
d_call: TRBD2
v_call: TRBV29-1

cdr3_aa: CASGRSSYEQYF
cdr3_nt: TGTGCCAGCGGCAGAAGCTCCTACGAGCAGTACTTC
clone_size: -
j_call: TRBJ2-7
d_call: -
v_call: TRBV14

cdr3_aa: CASSQEIFSGEDNEQFF
cdr3_nt: TGCGCCAGCAGCCAAGAAATTTTTAGCGGAGAAGACAATGAGCAGTTCTTC
clone_size: -
j_call: TRBJ2-1
d_call: -
v_call: TRBV4-3

cdr3_aa: CASSRGGLESNYGYTF
cdr3_nt: TGTGCCAGCTCCCGCGGGGGGCTTGAATCCAACTATGGCTACACCTTC
clone_size: -
j_call: TRBJ1-2
d_call: -
v_call: TRBV9

cdr3_aa: CASSVNRGPTDTQYF
cdr3_nt: TGTGCCAGCAGTGTGAACAGGGGCCCCACAGATACGCAGTATTTT
clone_size: -
j_call: TRBJ2-3
d_call: TRBD1
v_call: TRBV2

cdr3_aa: CASSYYRDRVGEQYF
cdr3_nt: TGCGCCAGCAGCTACTACCGGGACAGGGTAGGCGAGCAGTACTTC
clone_size: few
j_call: TRBJ2-7
d_call: TRBD1
v_call: TRBV5-1

cdr3_aa: CATSTIPGQGSGANVLTF
cdr3_nt: TGTGCCACCAGCACCATCCCGGGACAGGGCTCTGGGGCCAACGTCCTGACTTTC
clone_size: -
j_call: TRBJ2-6
d_call: TRBD1
v_call: TRBV15

cdr3_aa: CASSSRTSGRAFNEQFF
cdr3_nt: TGTGCCAGCAGCTCCAGGACTAGCGGGAGGGCCTTCAATGAGCAGTTCTTC
clone_size: -
j_call: TRBJ2-1
d_call: TRBD2
v_call: TRBV7-8

cdr3_aa: CASSSRGWSSYEQYF
cdr3_nt: TGTGCCAGCAGTTCACGGGGTTGGAGCTCCTACGAGCAGTACTTC
clone_size: -
j_call: TRBJ2-7
d_call: -
v_call: TRBV6-5

cdr3_aa: CSVDPGASGNTIYF
cdr3_nt: TGCAGCGTTGATCCTGGGGCCTCTGGAAACACCATATATTTT
clone_size: -
j_call: TRBJ1-3
d_call: -
v_call: TRBV29-1

cdr3_aa: CASSFRPQGSTDTQYF
cdr3_nt: TGTGCCAGCAGCTTCCGACCGCAGGGGAGCACAGATACGCAGTATTTT
clone_size: -
j_call: TRBJ2-3
d_call: -
v_call: TRBV5-5

cdr3_aa: CASSLGGRLLRETQYF
cdr3_nt: TGTGCCAGCAGCTTGGGAGGGCGTCTATTGAGGGAGACCCAGTACTTC
clone_size: -
j_call: TRBJ2-5
d_call: -
v_call: TRBV5-4

cdr3_aa: CASSPGNGLAGAYEQYF
cdr3_nt: TGTGCCAGCAGTCCGGGAAACGGACTAGCGGGGGCCTACGAGCAGTACTTC
clone_size: -
j_call: TRBJ2-7
d_call: TRBD2
v_call: TRBV6-6

cdr3_aa: CASSFTGTTNTGELFF
cdr3_nt: TGTGCCAGCAGCTTTACCGGGACTACGAACACCGGGGAGCTGTTTTTT
clone_size: -
j_call: TRBJ2-2
d_call: TRBD2
v_call: TRBV7-6

cdr3_aa: CASSLVPTQGSGNTIYF
cdr3_nt: TGTGCCAGCAGCTTGGTTCCAACACAGGGCTCTGGAAACACCATATATTTT
clone_size: -
j_call: TRBJ1-3
d_call: -
v_call: TRBV5-4

cdr3_aa: CASQRDNEQFF
cdr3_nt: TGTGCCTCCCAGCGTGACAATGAGCAGTTCTTC
clone_size: -
j_call: TRBJ2-1
d_call: -
v_call: TRBV9

cdr3_aa: CAISGGEGYGYTF
cdr3_nt: TGTGCCATCAGTGGTGGGGAGGGGTATGGCTACACCTTC
clone_size: -
j_call: TRBJ1-2
d_call: -
v_call: TRBV10-3

cdr3_aa: CASSRDRGGPTDTQYF
cdr3_nt: TGTGCCAGTAGCAGGGACAGGGGGGGACCCACAGATACGCAGTATTTT
clone_size: -
j_call: TRBJ2-3
d_call: TRBD1
v_call: TRBV19

cdr3_aa: CAWSVQGGGSPLHF
cdr3_nt: TGTGCCTGGAGTGTACAGGGGGGGGGCTCACCCCTCCACTTT
clone_size: -
j_call: TRBJ1-6
d_call: TRBD1
v_call: TRBV30

cdr3_aa: CASSYTGSGANVLTF
cdr3_nt: TGTGCCAGCAGTTACACAGGGTCTGGGGCCAACGTCCTGACTTTC
clone_size: -
j_call: TRBJ2-6
d_call: -
v_call: TRBV6-5

cdr3_aa: CASTPRVGASDKTRRTQYF
cdr3_nt: TGTGCCAGCACCCCCCGGGTGGGCGCTAGCGATAAAACAAGACGGACCCAGTACTTC
clone_size: once
j_call: TRBJ2-5
d_call: -
v_call: TRBV27

cdr3_aa: CASSFSGGLSTDTQYF
cdr3_nt: TGTGCCAGCAGCTTTAGCGGGGGGTTAAGCACAGATACGCAGTATTTT
clone_size: -
j_call: TRBJ2-3
d_call: TRBD2
v_call: TRBV5-4

cdr3_aa: CASSERYEQYF
cdr3_nt: TGTGCCAGCAGTGAACGGTACGAGCAGTACTTC
clone_size: once
j_call: TRBJ2-7
d_call: -
v_call: TRBV6-1

cdr3_aa: CASSPGQGVLDEQFF
cdr3_nt: TGTGCCAGCAGCCCCGGACAGGGAGTTCTCGATGAGCAGTTCTTC
clone_size: -
j_call: TRBJ2-1
d_call: TRBD1
v_call: TRBV5-4

cdr3_aa: CASSLEGAGELFF
cdr3_nt: TGTGCCAGCAGCCTTGAGGGGGCCGGGGAGCTGTTTTTT
clone_size: -
j_call: TRBJ2-2
d_call: -
v_call: TRBV3-1/TRBV3-2

cdr3_aa: CASSEIGRGKLFF
cdr3_nt: TGCGCCAGCAGTGAGATAGGGAGGGGAAAACTGTTTTTT
clone_size: -
j_call: TRBJ1-4
d_call: -
v_call: TRBV10-2